The text below deals with one T cell receptor (beta chain). This clonotype was recorded many times. Its antigen specificity is not known. No base quality values were provided; no much bigger clone lies one nucleotide off. This record comes from a study of T-cell reconstitution after alpha-beta-depleted transplantation in children listed by TCRdb under 2016. In the study overall: The study quantitatively tracked T-cell immune reconstitution after TCRalphabeta/CD19-depleted allogeneic hematopoietic cell transplantation in children using TCR repertoire profiling. General conclusions and limits of the study: In some patients, the high TCRbeta diversity seen at day 60 was put down to recipient T cells and intrathymic progenitors that had survived conditioning. About two months after transplant, the apparently early recovery of alphabetaT-cell counts reportedly depended on just several hundred clones that had expanded rapidly and came from non-depleted graft cells. Hyperexpanded clone frequencies declined over subsequent months; after one year, T-cell counts and TCRbeta diversity were mostly attributed to newly produced T cells.

This specimen's treatment or condition label, interpreted: allogeneic hematopoietic cell transplantation with graft depleted of TCRalphabeta T cells and CD19 B cells. The children who served as transplant recipients had been given grafts of TCRalphabeta/CD19-depleted allogeneic hematopoietic cells. For CDR1 and CDR2, the germline V gene lists MDHEN and SYDVKM. Ends trimmed: V by 6 bases, J by 5 bases; bases unmatched to a gene: 2. From the cysteine through the phenylalanine, the CDR3 covers 13 amino acids. Just the 39-base CDR3 DNA is kept, in frame starting at base 1. Receptor libraries were prepared by PCR. Reads for this sample came from an Illumina HiSeq 2500. TCR libraries were prepared with molecular barcoding, using unique molecular identifiers to normalize TCRbeta repertoire quantification. TCRdb's own reprocessing of the public reads used fastp at Q25 and MiXCR and kept productive beta chains. Rows with one shared CDR3 protein collapse into an entry with the most common genes and DNA. Recorded for this sample are hundreds of thousands of distinct CDR3 sequences; 7.5% to 9.5% of them occurred a single time. The ten largest account for roughly 5.8% of the sample.

The sequence derives from a male patient younger than 18 who had a stem cell transplant for acute lymphoblastic leukemia, so the T cells may come from the graft donor. The specimen was PBMCs, mostly from graft donor cells, collected 180 days after TCRalphabeta/CD19-depleted stem cell transplant. Recombination linked TRBV28 to TRBJ2-7; 12 bases in the middle match TRBD1. The sequenced DNA is TGTGCCAGCAGGGGACAGGGGGCCCACGAGCAGTACTTC. Its protein reads: CASRGQGAHEQYF.